This T cell receptor beta chain was sequenced in a study of blood T cells in healthy people across ages. Alongside a J-beta primer mix, a sample-barcoded 5' primer served in a second PCR lasting about 7 to 12 cycles. Tagging of each cDNA molecule was performed by a template-switch adaptor with 12 random nucleotides. TCRdb called the 5' RACE reads again in MiXCR, with one record for every CDR3 protein. The sample holds about 1.4 million distinct CDR3 sequences, approximately 59% seen once. Study results and limitations: Without sorted subsets, naive and antigen-experienced compartments could not be conclusively compared. Diversity estimates from one million T cells were considered underestimates.

This clonotype occurred a few times. The antigen is not known. Per the germline V gene, CDR1 is SGHRS and CDR2 is YFSETQ. With 5 bases clipped from V and 6 bases from J, the junction kept 2 bases outside the gene matches. The CDR3 totals 13 residues. Sequenced material: blood. This sequence was found in a man aged 18 to 30 in good health. This chain joins TRBV5-1 and TRBJ2-1, with 10 bases fitting TRBD2. The CDR3 here is CASRLAGANEQFF. The CDR3 coding sequence is TGCGCCAGCAGGCTAGCGGGGGCCAATGAGCAGTTCTTC.